This T cell receptor beta chain emerged from a study of Graves' ophthalmopathy and Graves' hyperthyroidism. Having ophthalmopathy, the donors showed moderate-to-severe activity, CAS ≥3 and NOSPECS ≥4, with disease lasting under 3 months. This CDR3 has 15 amino acids. In germline, CDR1 is SGHRS, CDR2 YFSETQ. V gave up 0 bases and J gave up 5 bases, with 14 bases separating them. This clonotype was counted ten times or more. TCR beta CDR3 regions were amplified from RNA transcripts. Scientists carried out first-round RT-PCR using HTBI primers and then a second-round multiplex PCR. From the multiplex PCR reads, TCRdb called clonotypes with MiXCR, one entry per CDR3 protein. The sample lists roughly 60,000 distinct CDR3 sequences, under 55% occurring once.

The sequencing input was peripheral blood. The receptor was derived from an adult woman with Graves' ophthalmopathy. The V and J genes are TRBV5-1 and TRBJ2-5; D is uncertain. The chain's CDR3 is CASSLEGLRGETQYF. The CDR3 DNA follows: TGCGCCAGCAGCTTGGAAGGTCTCCGTGGGGAGACCCAGTACTTC.